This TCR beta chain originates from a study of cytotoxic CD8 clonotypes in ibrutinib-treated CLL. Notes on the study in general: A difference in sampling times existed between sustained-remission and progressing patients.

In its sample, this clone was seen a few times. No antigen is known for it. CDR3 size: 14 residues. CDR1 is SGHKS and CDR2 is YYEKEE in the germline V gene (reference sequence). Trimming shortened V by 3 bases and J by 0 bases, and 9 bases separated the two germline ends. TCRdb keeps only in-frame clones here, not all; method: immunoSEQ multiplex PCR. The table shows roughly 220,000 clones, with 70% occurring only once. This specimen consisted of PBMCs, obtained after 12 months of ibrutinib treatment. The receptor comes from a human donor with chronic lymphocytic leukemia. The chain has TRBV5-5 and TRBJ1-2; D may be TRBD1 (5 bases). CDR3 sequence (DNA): TGTGCCAGCAGCTGGGGCCATTCTAACTATGGCTACACCTTC. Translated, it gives CASSWGHSNYGYTF.